These T cell receptor beta chains were read from a single sample in a study of OX40 agonist ivuxolimab in advanced cancers. Method: immunoSEQ multiplex PCR; TCRdb's copy keeps in-frame clones and lacks some. The data hold over 55,000 clones, with 81% observed a single time. The sample was CD4+ or CD8+ T cells sorted from blood, taken in a trial of the OX40 agonist ivuxolimab. The receptors were gathered from an adult with an advanced solid tumor such as melanoma, head and neck, liver or kidney cancer. Both conserved end residues are part of each CDR3. Fields, in order: clone size, D gene, V gene, J gene, CDR3 DNA, CDR3 protein. A D gene is named only where the DNA matches it firmly. Clone size is stated in some rows and not others, as once, few, many or a class when expanded.

clone_size: few; d_call: TRBD2; v_call: TRBV6-5; j_call: TRBJ2-3; cdr3_nt: TGTGCCACAGGGAGGGAGCGGGGGGCCGATACGCAGTATTTT; cdr3_aa: CATGRERGADTQYF
clone_size: .; d_call: TRBD1; v_call: TRBV19; j_call: TRBJ2-1; cdr3_nt: TGTGCCAGTAAACTTACAGGGGGGCCCTACAATGAGCAGTTCTTC; cdr3_aa: CASKLTGGPYNEQFF
clone_size: .; d_call: .; v_call: TRBV5-8; j_call: TRBJ2-6; cdr3_nt: TGTGCCAGCAGCGCCCAATCGGGGGCCAACGTCCTGACTTTC; cdr3_aa: CASSAQSGANVLTF
clone_size: once; d_call: .; v_call: TRBV5-4; j_call: TRBJ2-3; cdr3_nt: TGTGCCAGCAGCTTCGGGTATCAACCAGATACGCAGTATTTT; cdr3_aa: CASSFGYQPDTQYF
clone_size: .; d_call: .; v_call: TRBV29-1; j_call: TRBJ2-7; cdr3_nt: TGCAGCGTTGAAGGAGGGTTTGACTACGAGCAGTACTTC; cdr3_aa: CSVEGGFDYEQYF
clone_size: few; d_call: TRBD1; v_call: TRBV19; j_call: TRBJ2-7; cdr3_nt: TGTGCCAGTAGTATAGTAGCGCAGGGGGTATACGAGCAGTACTTC; cdr3_aa: CASSIVAQGVYEQYF
clone_size: few; d_call: .; v_call: TRBV11-2; j_call: TRBJ1-2; cdr3_nt: TGTGCCAGCAGCGTTAACTATGGCTACACCTTC; cdr3_aa: CASSVNYGYTF
clone_size: few; d_call: .; v_call: TRBV6-6; j_call: TRBJ1-5; cdr3_nt: TGTGCCAGCAGTTTATTAGTTGAAGAAAGCAATCAGCCCCAGCATTTT; cdr3_aa: CASSLLVEESNQPQHF
clone_size: .; d_call: TRBD1; v_call: TRBV18; j_call: TRBJ2-1; cdr3_nt: TGTGCCAGCTCAACCGGACAGGGGGCTAACAATGAGCAGTTCTTC; cdr3_aa: CASSTGQGANNEQFF
clone_size: .; d_call: TRBD1; v_call: TRBV2; j_call: TRBJ1-2; cdr3_nt: TGTGCCAGCAACCAACAGGGGGGGGAAGGCTACACCTTC; cdr3_aa: CASNQQGGEGYTF
clone_size: .; d_call: .; v_call: TRBV30; j_call: TRBJ2-6; cdr3_nt: TGTGCCTGGAGTGAAATCAACTCTGGGGCCAACGTCCTGACTTTC; cdr3_aa: CAWSEINSGANVLTF
clone_size: .; d_call: .; v_call: TRBV2; j_call: TRBJ2-3; cdr3_nt: TGTGCCAGCAGGGAAGACAGGCTGGCAGATACGCAGTATTTT; cdr3_aa: CASREDRLADTQYF
clone_size: .; d_call: TRBD2; v_call: TRBV5-1; j_call: TRBJ2-3; cdr3_nt: TGCGCCAGCAGCCCGGGACTAGCGGAGGCAGATACGCAGTATTTT; cdr3_aa: CASSPGLAEADTQYF
clone_size: .; d_call: .; v_call: TRBV6-5; j_call: TRBJ2-2; cdr3_nt: TGTGCCAGCAGCTCCAGAGGGAACACCGGGGAGCTGTTTTTT; cdr3_aa: CASSSRGNTGELFF
clone_size: once; d_call: .; v_call: TRBV5-1; j_call: TRBJ1-4; cdr3_nt: TGCGCCAGCAGCTCCCTTGGGTTTGCAACTAATGAAAAACTGTTTTTT; cdr3_aa: CASSSLGFATNEKLFF
clone_size: .; d_call: .; v_call: TRBV27; j_call: TRBJ1-4; cdr3_nt: TGTGCCAGCAGTTTGGTGCGGGGGGATACTAATGAAAAACTGTTTTTT; cdr3_aa: CASSLVRGDTNEKLFF
clone_size: few; d_call: .; v_call: TRBV7-9; j_call: TRBJ1-2; cdr3_nt: TGTGCCAGCAGCTCCACGGAGGGCGTCGCGCCGTTTAACTATGGCTACACCTTC; cdr3_aa: CASSSTEGVAPFNYGYTF
clone_size: .; d_call: .; v_call: TRBV4-2; j_call: TRBJ1-5; cdr3_nt: TGTGCCAGCAGCCAAGATATCGCACAAAGCAATCAGCCCCAGCATTTT; cdr3_aa: CASSQDIAQSNQPQHF
clone_size: .; d_call: .; v_call: TRBV27; j_call: TRBJ1-1; cdr3_nt: TGTGCCAGCACTGACGGAATCAGGGCGGGCACTGAAGCTTTCTTT; cdr3_aa: CASTDGIRAGTEAFF
clone_size: .; d_call: TRBD2; v_call: TRBV18; j_call: TRBJ2-5; cdr3_nt: TGTGCCAGCTCACGTTATGGGGGGGAAGAGACCCAGTACTTC; cdr3_aa: CASSRYGGEETQYF
clone_size: few; d_call: .; v_call: TRBV2; j_call: TRBJ1-2; cdr3_nt: TGTGCCAGCAGGAGGGAACAGCAAGATGGCTACACCTTC; cdr3_aa: CASRREQQDGYTF
clone_size: .; d_call: .; v_call: TRBV10-2; j_call: TRBJ2-7; cdr3_nt: TGCGCCAGCAGTGAGGGAGGCTCCAGCTCCTACGAGCAGTACTTC; cdr3_aa: CASSEGGSSSYEQYF
clone_size: .; d_call: .; v_call: TRBV5-5; j_call: TRBJ1-5; cdr3_nt: TGTGCCAGCAGCTTGATAGGTTCTGGGACTGGGACCCAGCATTTT; cdr3_aa: CASSLIGSGTGTQHF
clone_size: .; d_call: TRBD1; v_call: TRBV5-4; j_call: TRBJ2-6; cdr3_nt: TGCGCCAGCAGCCAATGGACAGGGGGCAGCTCTGGGGCCAACGTCCTGACTTTC; cdr3_aa: CASSQWTGGSSGANVLTF
clone_size: .; d_call: .; v_call: TRBV9; j_call: TRBJ2-1; cdr3_nt: TGTGCCAGCAGCGATCCTAAAGGGAGGAATGAGCAGTTCTTC; cdr3_aa: CASSDPKGRNEQFF
clone_size: .; d_call: .; v_call: TRBV11-2; j_call: TRBJ1-1; cdr3_nt: TGTGCCAGCAGCTTCTCGGGGATCGGCGGCACTGAAGCTTTCTTT; cdr3_aa: CASSFSGIGGTEAFF
clone_size: .; d_call: TRBD1; v_call: TRBV18; j_call: TRBJ1-2; cdr3_nt: TGTGCCAGCTCACCAAAAACCGGGACAGGGTCGAACTATGGCTACACCTTC; cdr3_aa: CASSPKTGTGSNYGYTF
clone_size: .; d_call: TRBD1; v_call: TRBV5-5; j_call: TRBJ2-7; cdr3_nt: TGTGCCAGCAGCTTCAGGGGGCGGGCCGAGCAGTACTTC; cdr3_aa: CASSFRGRAEQYF
clone_size: .; d_call: .; v_call: TRBV30; j_call: TRBJ2-1; cdr3_nt: TGTGCCTGGAGTGCTGGACTCGGGAACAATGAGCAGTTCTTC; cdr3_aa: CAWSAGLGNNEQFF
clone_size: .; d_call: TRBD1; v_call: TRBV7-2; j_call: TRBJ2-3; cdr3_nt: TGTGCCAGCAGCTGGGACAGGAACACAGATACGCAGTATTTT; cdr3_aa: CASSWDRNTDTQYF
clone_size: .; d_call: TRBD2; v_call: TRBV6-5; j_call: TRBJ2-1; cdr3_nt: TGTGCCAGCAGTAGCGGGAGGCCCCGGTTGTATGAGCAGTTCTTC; cdr3_aa: CASSSGRPRLYEQFF
clone_size: .; d_call: .; v_call: TRBV7-2; j_call: TRBJ1-2; cdr3_nt: TGTGCCAGCAGCCTACAGCGGGGGACTGGCTACACCTTC; cdr3_aa: CASSLQRGTGYTF
clone_size: .; d_call: .; v_call: TRBV2; j_call: TRBJ2-7; cdr3_nt: TGTGCCAGCGGAGAGTACGAGCAGTACTTC; cdr3_aa: CASGEYEQYF
clone_size: .; d_call: .; v_call: TRBV7-9; j_call: TRBJ1-1; cdr3_nt: TGTGCCAGCAGCCCGGAGCGGGGGGGCACTGAAGCTTTCTTT; cdr3_aa: CASSPERGGTEAFF
clone_size: .; d_call: .; v_call: TRBV27; j_call: TRBJ1-2; cdr3_nt: TGTGCCAGCAGTTACTCGATCGGGACAACTGGCTACACCTTC; cdr3_aa: CASSYSIGTTGYTF
clone_size: .; d_call: .; v_call: TRBV19; j_call: TRBJ1-3; cdr3_nt: TGTGCCAGTAGTCCGGGGCGGGGGACCTCTGGAAACACCATATATTTT; cdr3_aa: CASSPGRGTSGNTIYF
clone_size: .; d_call: TRBD2; v_call: TRBV9; j_call: TRBJ2-7; cdr3_nt: TGTGCCAGCAGCCCCCATACCGGGGGACTAGCTCTCTCCGAGCAGTACTTC; cdr3_aa: CASSPHTGGLALSEQYF
clone_size: .; d_call: .; v_call: TRBV2; j_call: TRBJ2-1; cdr3_nt: TGTGCCAGCAGTGAAGACCGGGACCCACCGTACAATGAGCAGTTCTTC; cdr3_aa: CASSEDRDPPYNEQFF
clone_size: .; d_call: .; v_call: TRBV11-2; j_call: TRBJ1-1; cdr3_nt: TGTGCCAGCAGCGAAGGGGCCTACACTGAAGCTTTCTTT; cdr3_aa: CASSEGAYTEAFF
clone_size: .; d_call: TRBD2; v_call: TRBV2; j_call: TRBJ2-2; cdr3_nt: TGTGCCAGCAGTAGGGACTACGACACCGGGGAGCTGTTTTTT; cdr3_aa: CASSRDYDTGELFF